This T cell receptor beta chain was profiled in a study of human T cells and chemical hapten exposure. Time point described: pre-sensitization, week 0. Stated treatment: therapeutic diphenylcyclopropenone sensitization with weekly scalp DPC. Blood was collected ahead of every patch test applied. The ends lost 5 bases at V and 0 bases at J; junction bases unmatched: 8. This CDR3 contains 15 residues. The V gene's germline CDR1 is DFQATT and CDR2 SNEGSKA (reference sequence). This clonotype was observed at least ten times. Via MiXCR, TCRdb re-called the RACE reads, giving one row per CDR3 protein. Of over 300,000 distinct CDR3 sequences in the sample, 4.5% to 5.5% were seen once.

The chain carries TRBV20-1 and TRBJ2-3; 7 bases align to TRBD2. This receptor was identified in a woman in her forties or fifties with alopecia areata. Some clones in this sample may be carry-over from other donors' samples. Sequencing was performed on whole blood, taken in connection with sensitization to the hapten diphenylcyclopropenone (DPC). CDR3 DNA sequence: TGCAGTGCTGATGTGGGGGGGACTAGCACAGATACGCAGTATTTT. Its translation is CSADVGGTSTDTQYF.